Each of the 21 T cell receptor beta chains below was sequenced from the same sample in a study of early T cells in non-severe SARS-CoV-2 infection. One entry per CDR3 protein, called by TCRdb with MiXCR from the 5' RACE reads. This table has about 44,000 distinct CDR3 sequences, 20% to 25% appearing once. Sequencing was performed on whole blood, taken at baseline. These TCRs come from an adult who was a healthcare worker with PCR-confirmed SARS-CoV-2 infection or an uninfected control (not recorded which).

The chain links TRBV12-3 or TRBV12-4 to TRBJ1-2; D is undetermined. The CDR3 is 14 residues long. The V end was cut by 5 bases, the J end by 7 bases, with 17 bases between. CDR3 region: CASSPRHSAGGYTF. Written as DNA, the CDR3 is TGTGCCAGCAGTCCAAGACATTCCGCCGGTGGCTACACCTTC.

Only a few counts were recorded for this clonotype. This chain joins TRBV5-4 and TRBJ1-1; tentatively, D is TRBD1 (5 bases). This CDR3 comprises 15 residues. V lost 2 bases and J lost 1, with 12 bases in between. Germline V CDR1 and CDR2: SGHNT, YYREEE (reference sequence). DNA of the CDR3: TGTGCCAGCAGCTTTGGGACGACAACGAACACTGAAGCTTTCTTT. As protein: CASSFGTTTNTEAFF. The entire variable domain, with the rest obtained from reference TRBV5-4 and TRBJ1-1, is as follows: ETGVTQSPTHLIKTRGQQVTLRCSSQSGHNTVSWYQQALGQGPQFIFQYYREEENGRGNFPPRFSGLQFPNYSSELNVNALELDDSALYLCASSFGTTTNTEAFFGQGTRLTVV.

The chain couples TRBV20-1 to TRBJ2-3; D remains ambiguous. The germline CDR1 and CDR2 sequences are DFQATT and SNEGSKA (reference sequence). With 0 bases removed from V and 3 bases from J, the gap between germline ends came to 10 bases. The CDR3 has 14 residues. CDR3 DNA: TGCAGTGCTAGAGATAATCAGAATACAGATACGCAGTATTTT. Translating it yields CSARDNQNTDTQYF.

This clonotype came up a few times. V gene TRBV25-1 combines with J gene TRBJ2-7, with TRBD2 matching over 12 bases. Germline loops: CDR1 MGHDK, CDR2 SYGVNS. This CDR3 has 16 residues. Trimming cost V 3 bases and J 3 bases; bases outside gene matches: 6. The CDR3, as DNA: TGTGCCAGCAGTGAGTCCGGGACTAGCGGGCACTACGAGCAGTACTTC. Encoded protein: CASSESGTSGHYEQYF.

This clonotype was seen a few times. V usage is TRBV14 and J usage is TRBJ1-2; 9 bases are a match to TRBD1. The CDR3 sequence is 16 residues long. CDR1 and CDR2 from the germline V gene are SGHDN and FVKESK. The J segment lost 3 bases and the V segment lost 4 bases, leaving 9 bases of the junction unmatched. This CDR3 reads CASSPFPGQGDYGYTF. The CDR3 DNA sequence: TGTGCCAGCAGCCCGTTCCCGGGACAGGGTGACTATGGCTACACCTTC. The variable domain in full, with the rest retrieved from reference TRBV14 and TRBJ1-2, is EAGVTQFPSHSVIEKGQTVTLRCDPISGHDNLYWYRRVMGKEIKFLLHFVKESKQDESGMPNNRFLAERTGGTYSTLKVQPAELEDSGVYFCASSPFPGQGDYGYTFGSGTRLTVV.

The V gene is TRBV25-1, the J gene TRBJ1-4; TRBD1 is a possible D gene (5 bases). The CDR3 sequence is 13 residues long. Germline CDR1 reads MGHDK; CDR2 reads SYGVNS. Trimming took 6 bases from V and 7 from J, leaving 12 bases between them. The CDR3 is CASSPGGGEKLFF. The DNA for the CDR3 is TGTGCCAGCAGCCCGGGGGGAGGTGAAAAACTGTTTTTT.

This clonotype was detected only a few times. The V gene is TRBV2, the J gene TRBJ2-1; D is uncertain. Germline V lookup: CDR1 SNHLY, CDR2 FYNNEI. The CDR3 consists of 13 residues. V shed 1 base and J shed 6 bases, with 7 bases lying between them. CDR3 residues: CASSEEGFNEQFF. The CDR3 DNA follows: TGTGCCAGCAGTGAAGAAGGTTTCAATGAGCAGTTCTTC.

The sample holds many counts of this clonotype. The rearrangement links TRBV7-9 to TRBJ1-1, with D unresolved. CDR1 is SEHNR and CDR2 is FQNEAQ in the germline V gene (reference sequence). The CDR3 consists of 12 residues. V was clipped by 2 bases and J by 11 bases, with 12 bases between them. The CDR3 DNA sequence: TGTGCCAGCAGCTTAACGGACCAACGGGCTTTCTTT. It is translated as CASSLTDQRAFF.

The chain recombines TRBV7-2 with TRBJ2-3, with unresolved D. The V end was cut by 5 bases, the J end by 4 bases, with 13 bases between. CDR3 size: 14 residues. CDR1 and CDR2 from the germline V gene are SGHTA and FQGNSA. This CDR3 reads CASSQSGFPDTQYF. CDR3 bases: TGTGCCAGCAGCCAGTCCGGCTTCCCAGATACGCAGTATTTT.

This sequence joins TRBV4-3 and TRBJ2-7, with D perhaps TRBD2 (5 bases). Germline CDR1 and CDR2: LGHNA and YSLEER. This CDR3 spans 13 amino acids. Trimming pared 4 bases from V and 0 bases from J, leaving 7 bases between. CDR3 bases: TGCGCCAGCAGCCCTGGACTCTCCTACGAGCAGTACTTC. Protein sequence: CASSPGLSYEQYF.

This clonotype was found a few times. This chain connects TRBV7-9 to TRBJ2-1; TRBD2 is a possible D gene (6 bases). The CDR3 contains 16 residues. Germline V gives CDR1 SEHNR, CDR2 FQNEAQ (reference sequence). The V end lost 5 bases, the J end lost 4 bases, and 18 bases lay between the germline ends. CDR3 loop: CASSPPGLLSYNEQFF. CDR3 bases: TGTGCCAGCAGCCCCCCGGGACTCCTATCTTACAATGAGCAGTTCTTC. The variable domain in full, with the rest retrieved from reference TRBV7-9 and TRBJ2-1, is DTGVSQNPRHKITKRGQNVTFRCDPISEHNRLYWYRQTLGQGPEFLTYFQNEAQLEKSRLLSDRFSAERPKGSFSTLEIQRTEQGDSAMYLCASSPPGLLSYNEQFFGPGTRLTVL.

This clonotype was observed a handful of times. The J gene is TRBJ2-2, the V gene TRBV7-9; 9 positions agree with TRBD1. CDR1 SEHNR and CDR2 FQNEAQ come from the germline V gene (reference sequence). V lost 5 bases, J lost 6 bases, and 7 bases stayed unmatched. The CDR3 sequence is 15 residues long. CDR3 in DNA: TGTGCCAGCAGCCCCGGACAGGGGAGAGCCGGGGAGCTGTTTTTT. Amino acids: CASSPGQGRAGELFF. The complete variable domain, with remaining parts taken from reference TRBV7-9 and TRBJ2-2, reads DTGVSQNPRHKITKRGQNVTFRCDPISEHNRLYWYRQTLGQGPEFLTYFQNEAQLEKSRLLSDRFSAERPKGSFSTLEIQRTEQGDSAMYLCASSPGQGRAGELFFGEGSRLTVL.

CDR3 nucleotides: TGCAGTGCTAGGTCGGGAATCGATAATTCACCCCTCCACTTT. Protein product: CSARSGIDNSPLHF. The rearrangement joins TRBV20-1 to TRBJ1-6; no definite D call. Germline CDR1 DFQATT, CDR2 SNEGSKA (reference sequence). The CDR3 has 14 residues. Trimming removed 3 bases from V and 5 bases from J, with 11 bases in between.

The chain couples TRBV20-1 to TRBJ2-7; no reliable D call. This CDR3 is 13 amino acids long. Germline V lookup: CDR1 DFQATT, CDR2 SNEGSKA (reference sequence). Trimming left V 3 bases short and J 0 bases short, with 9 bases between. The DNA of the CDR3 is TGCAGTGCTAGTCCCAGAAACTCCTACGAGCAGTACTTC. This encodes CSASPRNSYEQYF.

This clonotype was detected only a few times. CDR3 bases: TGCGCCAGCAGCCAAGAACAGGGGGCCTTGAATTCACCCCTCCACTTT. Amino acids: CASSQEQGALNSPLHF. The gene calls are TRBV4-1 and TRBJ1-6; 9 nucleotides agree with TRBD1. V was clipped by 0 bases and J by 7 bases; unmatched bases: 4. Germline values: CDR1 MGHRA, CDR2 YSYEKL. This CDR3 is built from 16 residues.

The rearrangement links TRBV5-1 to TRBJ2-2, with 10 bases matching TRBD1. The trim removed 5 bases at V and 5 bases at J, leaving 3 bases unmatched. The CDR3 extends over 14 amino acids. The germline V gene encodes CDR1 SGHRS and CDR2 YFSETQ. CDR3 in amino acids: CASRRDRGTGELFF. CDR3 coding DNA: TGCGCCAGCAGGCGGGACAGGGGAACCGGGGAGCTGTTTTTT.

The rearrangement joins TRBV2 to TRBJ2-5; D perhaps matches TRBD2 (5 bases). The germline gives CDR1 SNHLY, CDR2 FYNNEI. The CDR3 has 16 amino acids. Trimming cost V 3 bases and J 4 bases, with 18 bases left between them. CDR3 DNA: TGTGCCAGCAGTGATGGACGACCGGGAAGTCGAGAGACCCAGTACTTC. This gives the protein CASSDGRPGSRETQYF.

CDR3 amino acids: CASGRRRTQYF. The CDR3 coding sequence is TGTGCCAGCGGCCGGCGTCGGACCCAGTACTTC. The J gene is TRBJ2-5, the V gene TRBV6-2 or TRBV6-3; no firm D call. The V end lost 8 bases, the J end lost 7 bases, and 11 bases lay between the germline ends. CDR3 length: 11 residues. Per germline, CDR1 MNHEY and CDR2 SVGEGT.

J is TRBJ2-5 and V is TRBV5-1; tentative D call: TRBD2 (5 bases). Germline V gene sequence: CDR1 SGHRS, CDR2 YFSETQ. The CDR3 has 14 residues. V lost 0 bases and J 5 bases, leaving 11 bases between the germline ends. CDR3 protein: CASSLDPSLETQYF. The CDR3 DNA follows: TGCGCCAGCAGCTTGGATCCTAGCTTGGAGACCCAGTACTTC.

In nucleotides, the CDR3 is TGTGCCAGCAGCCCTCGACAGGGGGCCGCGACAGATACGCAGTATTTT. This gives the protein CASSPRQGAATDTQYF. The gene calls are TRBV7-7 and TRBJ2-3; 10 nucleotides match TRBD1. The CDR3 runs to 16 residues. Germline V gene data show CDR1 as SSHAT and CDR2 as FNYEAQ (reference sequence). Unmatched junction bases numbered 8, after V lost 5 bases and J lost 3 bases. The full variable domain, rest sourced from reference TRBV7-7 and TRBJ2-3, is GAGVSQSPRYKVTKRGQDVTLRCDPISSHATLYWYQQALGQGPEFLTYFNYEAQPDKSGLPSDRFSAERPEGSISTLTIQRTEQRDSAMYRCASSPRQGAATDTQYFGPGTRLTVL.

In this sample, this clonotype turned up a few times. The CDR3 protein is CASSPRQLALSNTEAFF. Written as DNA, the CDR3 is TGTGCCAGCAGCCCGAGACAGCTAGCCCTGTCGAACACTGAAGCTTTCTTT. The chain combines TRBV14 with TRBJ1-1, with D maybe TRBD1 (5 bases). V was cut by 4 bases and J by 1 base, with 19 bases left in between. Germline assignment: CDR1 SGHDN and CDR2 FVKESK. This CDR3 is built from 17 residues. Looking up the rest from reference TRBV14 and TRBJ1-1 gives the full variable domain: EAGVTQFPSHSVIEKGQTVTLRCDPISGHDNLYWYRRVMGKEIKFLLHFVKESKQDESGMPNNRFLAERTGGTYSTLKVQPAELEDSGVYFCASSPRQLALSNTEAFFGQGTRLTVV.